Following are 6 T cell receptor beta chains from one sample sequenced in a study of regulatory T cells in long-lasting Graves disease. CDR3 regions were amplified by Arm-PCR using iRepertoire HTBI primers to build TCR beta libraries. A single record per CDR3 protein comes from TCRdb applying MiXCR to the multiplex PCR reads. The sample shows roughly 360,000 distinct CDR3 sequences, around 11% of them seen only once. This sample's time point: newly diagnosed GD, antithyroid drugs for less than 3 months. The TCR library was prepared using RNA isolated from PBMCs. The same data also contributed to another study, on T cells in Graves' hyperthyroidism and ophthalmopathy.

Sequences were derived from peripheral blood mononuclear cells (PBMCs), sampled at new diagnosis, from a patient treated with antithyroid drugs. Receptors were obtained from a woman aged 18-30 years with Graves disease.

This chain joins TRBV2 and TRBJ1-6; D gene ambiguous. Trimming removed 4 bases at V and 7 bases at J, with 8 bases between. Germline V CDR1 and CDR2: SNHLY, FYNNEI. The CDR3 extends over 13 amino acids. CDR3 region: CASSGRRNSPLHF. CDR3 DNA sequence: TGTGCCAGCAGTGGCAGGAGGAATTCACCCCTCCACTTT.

A few counts support this clonotype. This chain uses TRBV9 with TRBJ1-2; D is undetermined. With 5 bases removed from V and 2 bases from J, the gap between germline ends came to 13 bases. The CDR3 extends over 14 amino acids. In germline, CDR1 is SGDLS, CDR2 YYNGEE. CDR3 DNA sequence: TGTGCCAGCAGTTTAGGAGGAGAGAACTATGGCTACACCTTC. This codes for CASSLGGENYGYTF. Together with reference TRBV9 and TRBJ1-2, the CDR3 gives the full variable domain: DSGVTQTPKHLITATGQRVTLRCSPRSGDLSVYWYQQSLDQGLQFLIQYYNGEERAKGNILERFSAQQFPDLHSELNLSSLELGDSALYFCASSLGGENYGYTFGSGTRLTVV.

This clonotype occurred many times. The V gene is TRBV2, the J gene TRBJ1-2; D is uncertain. CDR1 and CDR2 (germline): SNHLY, FYNNEI. The V end lost 4 bases, the J end lost 3 bases, and 12 bases lay between the germline ends. This CDR3 region has 14 residues. The CDR3 here is CASSVLGSHYGYTF. CDR3 in DNA: TGTGCCAGCAGTGTTCTAGGAAGTCACTATGGCTACACCTTC. The variable domain in full, completed from reference TRBV2 and TRBJ1-2, reads EPEVTQTPSHQVTQMGQEVILRCVPISNHLYFYWYRQILGQKVEFLVSFYNNEISEKSEIFDDQFSVERPDGSNFTLKIRSTKLEDSAMYFCASSVLGSHYGYTFGSGTRLTVV.

The J gene is TRBJ1-2, the V gene TRBV18, with D hard to call. Germline assignment: CDR1 KGHSH and CDR2 LQKENI. Trimming left V 4 bases short and J 6 bases short, with 12 bases between. This CDR3 has 13 amino acids. The CDR3: CASSLDAYNGYTF. As DNA, the CDR3 is TGTGCCAGCTCACTGGATGCTTATAATGGCTACACCTTC.

This clonotype showed up many times. The V gene is TRBV12-3 or TRBV12-4, the J gene TRBJ1-1; D call uncertain. V was trimmed by 8 bases and J by 5 bases, leaving 6 bases between them. There are 10 residues in the CDR3. In DNA, the CDR3 is TGTGCCAGCGGGAGAACTGAAGCTTTCTTT. This encodes CASGRTEAFF.

There are many counts of this clonotype. The V gene is TRBV11-2, the J gene TRBJ2-7, with D perhaps matching TRBD1 (6 bases). The ends were cut back, 5 bases at V and 1 base at J, with 15 bases in the middle. Germline CDR1 SGHAT, CDR2 FQNNGV. There are 15 residues in the CDR3. As DNA, the CDR3 is TGTGCCAGCAGCCATTCGACAGGCCCATCCTACGAGCAGTACTTC. Translating it yields CASSHSTGPSYEQYF.